This T cell receptor (beta chain) came from a study of PD-L1 blockade in urothelial cancer. TCRdb's copy holds only in-frame clones and misses some; the assay was immunoSEQ multiplex PCR. The sample lists 50,000 to 75,000 clones, more than 80% occurring once. V was clipped by 10 bases and J by 1 base, with 17 bases between them. CDR3 size: 15 residues. CDR1 SGHNT and CDR2 YYREEE come from the germline V gene (reference sequence). This clone was found once. Described time point: pretreatment peripheral blood. This receptor was identified in a man between 65 and 80 years old with urothelial cancer. This sample comprised PBMCs, obtained around atezolizumab (anti-PD-L1) treatment. The chain uses TRBV5-4 and TRBJ2-2; tentatively, D is TRBD2 (5 bases). This CDR3 is CAGGEGSRNTGELFF. The CDR3 DNA sequence: TGTGCCGGAGGAGAGGGTAGCCGGAACACCGGGGAGCTGTTTTTT.